This passage covers 7 T cell receptor beta chains from one sample sequenced in a study of CD8 T cells in Susac syndrome. An amount of RNA that ranged from roughly 0.5 to 1 ug was reverse transcribed with random hexamers. TCRdb re-called the immunoSEQ multiplex PCR reads through MiXCR, storing one row per CDR3 protein. This table has under 200,000 distinct CDR3 sequences, about 93% appearing once. The source material was CD4+ T cells from PBMCs. These receptors were obtained from a human donor in good health.

This rearrangement joins TRBV4-2 to TRBJ2-7; the match to TRBD2 covers 8 bases. The V gene's germline CDR1 is LGHNA and CDR2 YNFKEQ. The CDR3 totals 15 residues. Losses at the gene ends were 4 bases for V and 6 bases for J; bases not matched to a gene: 11. The DNA of the CDR3 is TGTGCCAGCAGCCGGATAGAGGCGGGGGGCCGCGAGCAGTACTTC. This sequence encodes CASSRIEAGGREQYF.

This clonotype appeared once. The chain uses TRBV5-8 and TRBJ2-5, with TRBD2 identical over 14 bases. Germline V gives CDR1 SGHTS, CDR2 YDEGEE. The length of the CDR3 is 15 residues. Trimming cost V 4 bases and J 4 bases; bases outside gene matches: 3. CDR3 DNA sequence: TGTGCCAGCAGCCGGACTAGCGGGGGGTTAGAGACCCAGTACTTC. The encoded protein is CASSRTSGGLETQYF.

This clonotype appeared once. J is TRBJ1-6 and V is TRBV9; no reliable D call. Germline V CDR1 and CDR2: SGDLS, YYNGEE. The V and J ends lost 0 bases and 7 bases respectively, with 5 bases between them. The CDR3 spans 13 residues. CDR3: CASSVELNSPLHF. CDR3 DNA: TGTGCCAGCAGCGTAGAATTGAATTCACCCCTCCACTTT.

CDR3 in DNA: TGTGCCAGCAGTCGGGAGCTGAAAGCTTTCTTT. Translated: CASSRELKAFF. The chain uses TRBV12-3 or TRBV12-4 and TRBJ1-1; D unclear. CDR3 length: 11 residues. V lost 5 bases and J 9 bases, leaving 10 bases between the germline ends.

V is TRBV6-6 and J is TRBJ1-1; D uncertain. The germline V and J ends were trimmed by 6 bases and 1 base, with 9 bases remaining between them. The CDR3 runs 13 residues. Germline V gene sequence: CDR1 MNHNY, CDR2 SVGAGI (reference sequence). This CDR3 is CASSPYRNTEAFF. In DNA, the CDR3 is TGTGCCAGCAGCCCGTACAGGAACACTGAAGCTTTCTTT.

This chain joins TRBV24-1 and TRBJ2-3; D is possibly TRBD1 or TRBD2 (5 bases each). The CDR3 has 17 residues. Germline lookup yields CDR1 KGHDR and CDR2 SFDVKD. V shed 4 bases and J shed 2 bases, with 18 bases lying between them. The CDR3 nucleotides are TGTGCCACCAGTGACCCGGTCTCGGGGCTCATCACAGATACGCAGTATTTT. Its protein product is CATSDPVSGLITDTQYF.

V is TRBV7-8 and J is TRBJ2-2, with a tentative D call TRBD1 (5 bases). The CDR3 sequence is 12 residues long. CDR1 is SGHVS and CDR2 is FQNEAQ in the germline V gene. CDR3 amino acids: CAFKGFTGELFF. The CDR3 bases are TGTGCGTTTAAGGGGTTCACCGGGGAGCTGTTTTTT. Full variable domain (rest looked up from reference TRBV7-8 and TRBJ2-2): GAGVSQSPRYKVAKRGQDVALRCDPISGHVSLFWYQQALGQGPEFLTYFQNEAQLDKSGLPSDRFFAERPEGSVSTLKIQRTQQEDSAVYLCAFKGFTGELFFGEGSRLTVL.